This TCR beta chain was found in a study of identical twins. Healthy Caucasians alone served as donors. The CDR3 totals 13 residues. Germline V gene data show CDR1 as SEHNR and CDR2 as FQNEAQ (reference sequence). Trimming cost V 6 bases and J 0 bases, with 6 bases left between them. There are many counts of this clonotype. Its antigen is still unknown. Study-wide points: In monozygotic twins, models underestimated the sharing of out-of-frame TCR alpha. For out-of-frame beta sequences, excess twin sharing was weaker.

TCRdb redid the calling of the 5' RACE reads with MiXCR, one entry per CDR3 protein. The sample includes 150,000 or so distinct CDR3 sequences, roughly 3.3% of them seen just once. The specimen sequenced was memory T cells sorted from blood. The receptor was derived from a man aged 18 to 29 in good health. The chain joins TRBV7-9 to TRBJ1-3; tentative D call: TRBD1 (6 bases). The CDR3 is CASRDSSGNTIYF. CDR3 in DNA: TGTGCCAGCAGGGACAGCTCTGGAAACACCATATATTTT.